A selection of T cell receptor beta chains follows, all from one sample in a study of T cell responses to AZD1222 COVID-19 vaccine. Clones were read by immunoSEQ multiplex PCR, and TCRdb kept only the in-frame ones, dropping some. The sample contains about 150,000 clones, 87% of which appear only once. This material consisted of peripheral blood, taken 28 days after the second AZD1222 dose. These TCRs come from an adult who received the AZD1222 COVID-19 vaccine. CDR3s include the opening cysteine and the closing phenylalanine or tryptophan. D genes are given only for firm matches. Size tells how often a clone was seen (once, few, many) or the class of an expanded clone, and some rows leave it out.

>TRBJ2-5|TRBV2|TRBD1|15|few
CASSEGTGLQETQYF
TGTGCCAGCAGTGAGGGGACAGGGCTACAAGAGACCCAGTACTTC
>TRBJ1-1|TRBV19|TRBD1|12|-
CASRPTTGRAFF
TGTGCCAGTAGACCCACGACAGGGCGAGCTTTCTTT
>TRBJ2-1|TRBV6-2/TRBV6-3|TRBD1|15|-
CASSATGGVEGEQFF
TGTGCCAGCAGTGCAACAGGGGGAGTGGAGGGTGAGCAGTTCTTC
>TRBJ2-3|TRBV9|-|14|few
CASSVAGHTDTQYF
TGTGCCAGCAGCGTAGCAGGGCACACAGATACGCAGTATTTT
>TRBJ2-5|TRBV5-1|TRBD2|16|-
CASSHPGLAAQETQYF
TGCGCCAGCAGCCACCCGGGACTAGCGGCTCAAGAGACCCAGTACTTC
>TRBJ2-3|TRBV5-4|-|14|once
CASSLVVSTDTQYF
TGTGCCAGCAGCTTGGTCGTGAGCACAGATACGCAGTATTTT
>TRBJ2-5|TRBV2|-|14|-
CASTLGGPRETQYF
TGTGCCAGCACCCTAGGCGGTCCCCGAGAGACCCAGTACTTC
>TRBJ1-5|TRBV28|-|17|few
CASSLGAGYYSNQPQHF
TGTGCCAGCAGTTTAGGGGCGGGATACTATAGCAATCAGCCCCAGCATTTT
>TRBJ1-1|TRBV6-1|-|15|-
CASSEGKPGYTEAFF
TGTGCCAGCAGTGAAGGAAAGCCGGGGTACACTGAAGCTTTCTTT
>TRBJ1-2|TRBV5-4|TRBD1|15|-
CASSSQPGQGGWYTF
TGTGCCAGCAGCTCACAGCCCGGACAGGGTGGATGGTACACCTTC
>TRBJ2-3|TRBV5-1|TRBD2|16|-
CASSLGLAGNTDTQYF
TGCGCCAGCAGCTTGGGTCTAGCGGGGAACACAGATACGCAGTATTTT
>TRBJ1-2|TRBV27|-|18|-
CASSLSRNRRAANYGYTF
TGTGCCAGCAGTTTATCGAGGAACAGGAGGGCCGCTAACTATGGCTACACCTTC
>TRBJ2-7|TRBV27|-|10|-
CATCNYEQYF
TGTGCCACCTGTAACTACGAGCAGTACTTC
>TRBJ1-4|TRBV18|TRBD1|16|-
CASSPNTGTGKGKLFF
TGTGCCAGCTCACCGAACACCGGGACAGGGAAAGGAAAACTGTTTTTT
>TRBJ2-2|TRBV27|TRBD2|15|-
CASSFSGRNTGELFF
TGTGCCAGCAGTTTCAGCGGGAGAAACACCGGGGAGCTGTTTTTT
>TRBJ1-2|TRBV2|-|12|-
CASSEQGEGYTF
TGTGCCAGCAGTGAACAAGGGGAAGGCTACACCTTC
>TRBJ2-6|TRBV7-9|TRBD1|18|-
CASSSTGVRGSGANVLTF
TGTGCCAGCAGCTCGACAGGGGTGAGGGGCTCTGGGGCCAACGTCCTGACTTTC
>TRBJ1-2|TRBV7-2|-|16|many
CASSLDRQAQNYGYTF
TGTGCCAGCAGCTTAGATCGGCAGGCCCAGAACTATGGCTACACCTTC
>TRBJ1-1|TRBV4-2|-|15|-
CASSQERGSIPEAFF
TGTGCCAGCAGCCAAGAGAGGGGGAGTATTCCTGAAGCTTTCTTT
>TRBJ1-4|TRBV19|TRBD1|14|-
CASSKQGANEKLFF
TGTGCCAGTAGTAAACAGGGGGCTAATGAAAAACTGTTTTTT